The next 32 T cell receptor beta chains were all read from a single sample in a study of a mutant IDH1 vaccine in newly diagnosed glioma. Their cognate antigens are unknown. Indicated time point: week 11, during vaccination. Vaccinated patients received 300 ug of mutant IDH1 20-mer peptide per dose, with topical imiquimod. The protocol was immunoSEQ multiplex PCR, while the TCRdb copy is restricted to in-frame clones and leaves out a portion. Of over 20,000 clones listed, 79% are singletons. Material: PBMCs, obtained from a glioma patient whose treatment included an IDH1 peptide vaccine. The receptors derive from a man between 35 and 55 years old with glioma.

By share, this clone ranks as medium-sized. The rearrangement joins TRBV7-7 to TRBJ2-5; 8 bases map to TRBD1. The V segment lost 2 bases and the J segment 5 bases; nucleotides outside the gene matches: 1. CDR3 length: 13 amino acids. Germline assignment: CDR1 SSHAT and CDR2 FNYEAQ (reference sequence). CDR3 coding DNA: TGTGCCAGCAGCTTAACAGGGGGGGAGACCCAGTACTTC. This gives the protein CASSLTGGETQYF. The full variable domain, completed using reference TRBV7-7 and TRBJ2-5, is GAGVSQSPRYKVTKRGQDVTLRCDPISSHATLYWYQQALGQGPEFLTYFNYEAQPDKSGLPSDRFSAERPEGSISTLTIQRTEQRDSAMYRCASSLTGGETQYFGPGTRLLVL.

The V gene is TRBV7-2, the J gene TRBJ1-3; the D gene is possibly TRBD1 (5 bases). V was clipped by 3 bases and J by 8 bases, with 11 bases between them. The CDR3 has 13 amino acids. Germline V gene data show CDR1 as SGHTA and CDR2 as FQGNSA. DNA of the CDR3: TGTGCCAGCAGCTTGGCGGGGCCCGACACCATATATTTT. This gives the protein CASSLAGPDTIYF.

The J gene is TRBJ2-1, the V gene TRBV5-1; 7 nucleotides line up with TRBD1. The V segment lost 2 bases and the J segment 7 bases; nucleotides outside the gene matches: 6. This CDR3 has 14 residues. Per the germline V gene, CDR1 is SGHRS and CDR2 is YFSETQ. In DNA form, the CDR3 reads TGCGCCAGCAGCTTCGGGACAGCTAGGAATGAGCAGTTCTTC. Protein product: CASSFGTARNEQFF.

The rearrangement joins TRBV6-7 to TRBJ2-1; D tentatively fits TRBD1 or TRBD2 (5 bases each). TRBV6-7 is an ORF for which the function is uncertain. Trimming removed 4 bases at V and 6 bases at J, with 22 bases between. CDR3 length equals 17 residues. The DNA for the CDR3 is TGTGCCAGCAGTTTACCGGTAGAGGGGCGGAAATCCAATGAGCAGTTCTTC. This translates into CASSLPVEGRKSNEQFF.

This clone showed up just once. The genes are TRBV2 and TRBJ2-5; 10 bases are a match to TRBD2. The length of the CDR3 is 15 residues. V lost 6 bases, J lost 2 bases, and 6 bases stayed unmatched. Germline CDR1 reads SNHLY; CDR2 reads FYNNEI. CDR3 protein: CASRLAGANQETQYF. Written as DNA, the CDR3 is TGTGCCAGCAGGCTAGCGGGAGCCAATCAAGAGACCCAGTACTTC.

J is TRBJ1-1 and V is TRBV19, with 7 bases aligning to TRBD1. CDR3 length: 13 amino acids. Per germline, CDR1 LNHDA and CDR2 SQIVND (reference sequence). With 8 bases clipped from V and 3 bases from J, the junction kept 6 bases outside the gene matches. The CDR3 DNA reads TGTGCCAGTCGGGACAGCGCAGACACTGAAGCTTTCTTT. Translation gives CASRDSADTEAFF.

This clone was observed once. The rearrangement joins TRBV7-9 to TRBJ2-7; 8 nucleotides align to TRBD1. Germline V lookup: CDR1 SEHNR, CDR2 FQNEAQ (reference sequence). This CDR3 spans 12 amino acids. Trimming at V came to 5 bases and at J to 5 bases, leaving 2 bases not matched to a gene. The CDR3 sequence: CASSRTGNEQYV. For the CDR3, the DNA is TGTGCCAGCAGCCGGACAGGGAACGAGCAGTACGTC.

This clone was picked up one time. This chain links TRBV5-1 with TRBJ2-7, with D possibly being TRBD1 or TRBD2 (5 bases each). Looked up from germline, CDR1 is SGHRS and CDR2 is YFSETQ. The V and J ends lost 3 bases and 7 bases respectively, with 11 bases between them. This CDR3 has 12 amino acids. DNA of the CDR3: TGCGCCAGCAGCTGGGGGACCGGGGAGCAGTACGTC. Protein sequence: CASSWGTGEQYV.

This chain links TRBV6-6 with TRBJ1-1; D gene ambiguous. The CDR3 extends over 12 amino acids. Trimming shortened V by 8 bases and J by 7 bases, and 14 bases separated the two germline ends. Germline V gene lookup returns CDR1 MNHNY and CDR2 SVGAGI (reference sequence). The CDR3 here is CASGPSGREAFF. The CDR3 DNA sequence: TGTGCCAGCGGACCCAGTGGCCGTGAAGCTTTCTTT.

The V call is TRBV7-2, the J call TRBJ2-3, with 14 bases identical to TRBD2. The ends lost 2 bases at V and 7 bases at J; junction bases unmatched: 8. The CDR3 consists of 17 residues. The V gene's germline CDR1 is SGHTA and CDR2 FQGNSA. The CDR3 nucleotides are TGTGCCAGCAGCTTAAAAGGACTAGCGGGAGGTATGCATACGCAGTATTTT. Amino acid sequence: CASSLKGLAGGMHTQYF.

The chain uses TRBV6-5 and TRBJ1-2; D is perhaps TRBD1 (5 bases). Trimming removed 10 bases at V and 1 base at J, with 19 bases between. The CDR3 runs to 15 residues. Germline V gene lookup returns CDR1 MNHEY and CDR2 SVGAGI. CDR3 in amino acids: CATYEEWGVNYGYTF. For the CDR3, the DNA is TGTGCCACCTATGAGGAGTGGGGGGTTAACTATGGCTACACCTTC.

V is TRBV28 and J is TRBJ1-1; 10 positions match TRBD1. This CDR3 is 16 amino acids long. CDR1 is MDHEN and CDR2 is SYDVKM in the germline V gene. The V gene end was trimmed by 6 bases and the J gene end by 5 bases; junction bases not matched to a gene: 12. In DNA, the CDR3 is TGTGCCAGCAGCTCCCCACGTTGGGACAGGGGAACTGAAGCTTTCTTT. It yields the protein CASSSPRWDRGTEAFF.

In its sample, this clone was seen once. The rearrangement links TRBV18 to TRBJ1-1; D is perhaps TRBD1 (6 bases). CDR3 length: 18 amino acids. Per germline, CDR1 KGHSH and CDR2 LQKENI. The V end was cut by 6 bases, the J end by 1 base, with 24 bases between. DNA of the CDR3: TGTGCCAGCTCGATTCGGGGGCTCAGGGAGTGGGGGAACACTGAAGCTTTCTTT. It is translated as CASSIRGLREWGNTEAFF. The full variable domain, its missing parts supplied by reference TRBV18 and TRBJ1-1, is NAGVMQNPRHLVRRRGQEARLRCSPMKGHSHVYWYRQLPEEGLKFMVYLQKENIIDESGMPKERFSAEFPKEGPSILRIQQVVRGDSAAYFCASSIRGLREWGNTEAFFGQGTRLTVV.

V gene TRBV2 combines with J gene TRBJ2-1; D could derive from TRBD1 or TRBD2 (7 bases each). The CDR3 length is 19 residues. Germline CDR1 reads SNHLY; CDR2 reads FYNNEI. Trimming removed 7 bases at V and 4 bases at J, with 29 bases between. CDR3 nucleotides: TGTGCCAGCAACCCTCCCAGGGGGAGGGCCGTCTTGAGGTACAATGAGCAGTTCTTC. Translating it yields CASNPPRGRAVLRYNEQFF.

The rearrangement joins TRBV10-3 to TRBJ2-6; D may be TRBD1 or TRBD2 (5 bases each). Germline V CDR1 and CDR2: ENHRY, SYGVKD. V was trimmed by 2 bases and J by 4 bases, leaving 21 bases between them. This CDR3 has 19 amino acids. Here the CDR3 DNA reads TGTGCCATCAGTGAGGCGGGCAGGGTTAAAGGGGCCGGGGCCAACGTCCTGACTTTC. Translating gives CAISEAGRVKGAGANVLTF.

There are a few counts of this clone. CDR3 sequence: CASSLSLPGRNIEVPGELFF. The CDR3 bases are TGCGCCAGCAGCCTATCTCTGCCGGGACGGAATATCGAAGTCCCCGGGGAGCTGTTTTTT. This chain links TRBV4-3 with TRBJ2-2; the D call may be TRBD1 or TRBD2 (5 bases each). CDR1 and CDR2 (germline): LGHNA, YSLEER. The CDR3 sequence is 20 residues long. V lost 4 bases, J lost 6 bases, and 30 bases lay in between.

The rearrangement joins TRBV19 to TRBJ2-1; 13 bases align to TRBD2. This CDR3 contains 19 residues. J lost 4 bases, V lost 3 bases, and 12 bases had no gene match. Germline CDR1 reads LNHDA; CDR2 reads SQIVND (reference sequence). The CDR3, as DNA: TGTGCCAGTAGTATCCCTATTACAGGGACTAGCGGGATTTACAATGAGCAGTTCTTC. As protein: CASSIPITGTSGIYNEQFF.

This chain joins TRBV6-1 and TRBJ1-1; 7 bases line up with TRBD1. Germline CDR1 MNHNS, CDR2 SASEGT. V trimming: 6 bases; J trimming: 6 bases; junction bases outside the gene matches: 10. This CDR3 is 14 amino acids long. The CDR3 loop is CASRLRGVEAEAFF. CDR3 bases: TGTGCCAGCAGACTCAGGGGGGTAGAGGCTGAAGCTTTCTTT.

The chain combines TRBV11-3 with TRBJ2-2; 9 bases are a match to TRBD1. The germline V gene encodes CDR1 SGHNT and CDR2 YENEEA. Unmatched junction bases numbered 8, after V lost 5 bases and J lost 4 bases. This CDR3 contains 16 residues. CDR3 in amino acids: CASSPHRGLSTGELFF. The CDR3 region has the DNA TGTGCCAGCAGCCCCCACAGGGGGCTGAGCACCGGGGAGCTGTTTTTT.

The J gene is TRBJ1-3, the V gene TRBV6-6; D remains ambiguous. Trimming removed 7 bases at V and 7 bases at J, with 11 bases between. The CDR3 consists of 12 residues. Germline V gene lookup returns CDR1 MNHNY and CDR2 SVGAGI (reference sequence). CDR3 region: CASTLLGNTIYF. The CDR3 coding sequence is TGTGCCAGCACCTTACTGGGGAACACCATATATTTT.

The V call is TRBV10-3, the J call TRBJ2-1; no definite D call. V was pared by 2 bases and J by 6 bases, with 17 bases between. Germline CDR1 is ENHRY and CDR2 is SYGVKD. The CDR3 is 16 residues long. Written as DNA, the CDR3 is TGTGCCATCAGTGAGGTGGGCGACCGATATATCAATGAGCAGTTCTTC. This translates into CAISEVGDRYINEQFF.

V and J are TRBV10-2 and TRBJ2-1; the match to TRBD2 covers 9 bases. Looked up from germline, CDR1 is WSHSY and CDR2 is SAAADI. Unmatched junction bases numbered 6, after V lost 2 bases and J lost 13 bases. The CDR3 is 13 amino acids. This CDR3 is CASSEMSSGNQFF. CDR3 nucleotides: TGCGCCAGCAGTGAGATGTCTAGCGGGAATCAGTTCTTC.

The gene calls are TRBV6-1 and TRBJ2-1; 14 nucleotides align to TRBD2. Unmatched junction bases numbered 8, after V lost 6 bases and J lost 10 bases. Germline V gene sequence: CDR1 MNHNS, CDR2 SASEGT. This CDR3 is built from 15 residues. CDR3 in DNA: TGTGCCAGCAGGCGACTAGCGGGAGGGAGCGGCGAGCAGTTCTTC. Amino acids: CASRRLAGGSGEQFF.

This chain links TRBV21-1 with TRBJ1-5. TRBV21-1 is a pseudogene. The CDR3 length is 11 residues. The CDR3 loop reads CASPGLAAQHF. The CDR3 DNA sequence: TGTGCCAGCCCGGGGTTGGCGGCCCAGCATTTT.

The chain uses TRBV19 and TRBJ2-5, with 8 bases aligning to TRBD1. The CDR3 length is 14 residues. J lost 2 bases, V lost 4 bases, and 3 bases had no gene match. The germline gives CDR1 LNHDA, CDR2 SQIVND (reference sequence). The CDR3 bases are TGTGCCAGTAGTACGGGGACAGGACAAGAGACCCAGTACTTC. This codes for CASSTGTGQETQYF.

The chain joins TRBV30 to TRBJ1-5; D is undetermined. V gave up 3 bases and J gave up 5 bases, with 11 bases separating them. This CDR3 contains 13 residues. Germline V gene data show CDR1 as GTSNPN and CDR2 as SVGIG (reference sequence). This CDR3 reads CAWSLDRDQPQHF. In DNA form, the CDR3 reads TGTGCCTGGAGCCTGGACCGGGATCAGCCCCAGCATTTT.

The chain uses TRBV7-7 and TRBJ2-1; 9 positions agree with TRBD2. Trimming removed 5 bases from V and 9 bases from J; junction bases left unmatched: 17. The length of the CDR3 is 17 residues. Germline assignment: CDR1 SSHAT and CDR2 FNYEAQ (reference sequence). In nucleotides, the CDR3 is TGTGCCAGCAGCCTCATTCCCGGGACTAGCCCCTCGGCTGAGCAGTTCTTC. It specifies CASSLIPGTSPSAEQFF.

The gene calls are TRBV19 and TRBJ1-2; D remains unclear. The CDR3 is 13 amino acids. V lost 6 bases and J 5 bases, leaving 13 bases between the germline ends. Looked up from germline, CDR1 is LNHDA and CDR2 is SQIVND (reference sequence). This chain's CDR3 is CASRPRGQYGYTF. CDR3 nucleotide sequence: TGTGCCAGTAGGCCGAGAGGTCAGTATGGCTACACCTTC.

V is TRBV6-1 and J is TRBJ2-3; D uncertain. CDR1 is MNHNS, CDR2 SASEGT, per germline. V was cut by 6 bases and J by 2 bases, with 9 bases left in between. There are 13 residues in the CDR3. The CDR3 DNA is TGTGCCAGCAGACTGCCCGACACAGATACGCAGTATTTT. Translated: CASRLPDTDTQYF.

This chain connects TRBV7-9 to TRBJ1-1, with D possibly matching TRBD1 (5 bases). Looked up from germline, CDR1 is SEHNR and CDR2 is FQNEAQ (reference sequence). Trimming left V 4 bases short and J 6 bases short, with 12 bases between. CDR3 length: 13 amino acids. CDR3 region: CASSYSRDAEAFF. The CDR3 DNA is TGTGCCAGCAGCTACTCCAGGGACGCTGAAGCTTTCTTT. The whole variable domain, remainder taken from reference TRBV7-9 and TRBJ1-1, is DTGVSQNPRHKITKRGQNVTFRCDPISEHNRLYWYRQTLGQGPEFLTYFQNEAQLEKSRLLSDRFSAERPKGSFSTLEIQRTEQGDSAMYLCASSYSRDAEAFFGQGTRLTVV.

J is TRBJ1-1 and V is TRBV5-5; TRBD1 agrees at 10 bases. After removal of 4 bases from V and 1 base from J, the junction contained 4 bases not matched to a gene. Germline CDR1 and CDR2: SGHKS and YYEKEE (reference sequence). The CDR3 sequence is 15 residues long. DNA for the CDR3: TGTGCCAGCAGCCCCTGGGACAGGGGGAACACTGAAGCTTTCTTT. It specifies CASSPWDRGNTEAFF.

The J gene is TRBJ1-2, the V gene TRBV25-1; a possible D gene is TRBD1 (5 bases). The V gene lost 8 bases and the J gene lost 9 bases, with 19 bases spanning the gap. This CDR3 contains 13 residues. Germline CDR1 reads MGHDK; CDR2 reads SYGVNS. In nucleotides, the CDR3 is TGTGCCAGCCGTGGGGCACCCCTATTGAGCTACACCTTC. This encodes CASRGAPLLSYTF.